The rows below give T cell receptor beta chains drawn from one sample of a study of cytomegalovirus exposure and HLA in healthy donors. Sequencing was performed with immunoSEQ multiplex PCR; in TCRdb, only in-frame clones are kept and a portion is missing. The sample includes more than 80,000 clones, 82% of them seen just once. The sequencing sample was made of PBMCs. These receptors all stem from a man in his fifties or sixties in good health and CMV-seronegative. Both conserved end residues are part of each CDR3. D genes are given only for firm matches. The listing skips clone size in some rows; elsewhere it reads once, few, many or a size class.

TRBJ1-2	-	TRBV5-6	TRBD1	CASTPEQGARGYTF	TGTGCCAGCACCCCAGAACAGGGGGCACGCGGCTACACCTTC
TRBJ1-2	-	TRBV9	-	CASSPRAGYGYTF	TGTGCCAGCAGCCCCCGGGCAGGGTATGGCTACACCTTC
TRBJ1-3	-	TRBV14	-	CASSRTNSYSGNTIYF	TGTGCCAGCAGCCGGACTAACAGTTACTCTGGAAACACCATATATTTT
TRBJ1-5	-	TRBV9	-	CASSAPGGNQPQHF	TGTGCCAGCAGCGCCCCGGGGGGCAATCAGCCCCAGCATTTT
TRBJ2-3	few	TRBV10-3	TRBD2	CAISEGLAGKSSTDTQYF	TGTGCCATCAGTGAGGGACTAGCGGGGAAGTCTAGCACAGATACGCAGTATTTT
TRBJ2-7	-	TRBV4-1	TRBD1	CASSQVSGTADYEQYF	TGCGCCAGCAGCCAAGTCTCCGGGACAGCGGACTACGAGCAGTACTTC
TRBJ2-1	-	TRBV5-6	TRBD2	CASSATSGSNYNEQFF	TGTGCCAGCAGCGCTACTAGCGGATCCAATTACAATGAGCAGTTCTTC
TRBJ1-6	-	TRBV16	TRBD1	CASSQRDRARGNSPLHF	TGTGCCAGCAGCCAACGGGACAGGGCCAGAGGTAATTCACCCCTCCACTTT
TRBJ1-1	-	TRBV6-5	-	CASRPRQGMNTEAFF	TGTGCCAGCAGGCCGCGCCAGGGAATGAACACTGAAGCTTTCTTT
TRBJ1-2	-	TRBV4-2	-	CASSQDYGEVYGYTF	TGTGCCAGCAGCCAAGATTACGGGGAGGTCTATGGCTACACCTTC
TRBJ1-2	few	TRBV28	-	CASSLSGYGYTF	TGTGCCAGCAGTTTATCAGGGTATGGCTACACCTTC
TRBJ2-3	-	TRBV19	TRBD2	CASSTGGSGGPDTQYF	TGTGCCAGTAGTACCGGTGGTAGCGGGGGACCAGATACGCAGTATTTT
TRBJ2-7	few	TRBV11-2	-	CASRMGLRAREQYF	TGTGCCAGCAGAATGGGTCTGAGGGCCCGCGAGCAGTACTTC
TRBJ2-3	-	TRBV2	-	CASSESIQEGTQYF	TGTGCCAGCAGTGAATCCATACAGGAGGGTACGCAGTATTTT
TRBJ2-3	-	TRBV7-7	-	CASSLVPLPAGTQYF	TGTGCTAGCAGCTTAGTTCCCCTTCCCGCGGGTACGCAGTATTTT
TRBJ1-2	-	TRBV11-2	-	CASSWSTYGYTF	TGTGCCAGCAGCTGGAGTACCTATGGCTACACCTTC
TRBJ2-4	-	TRBV9	-	CASSVAPKNIQYF	TGTGCCAGCAGCGTAGCTCCCAAAAACATTCAGTACTTC
TRBJ1-2	-	TRBV18	TRBD1	CASSEGQVSSEGYTF	TGTGCCAGCTCGGAGGGACAGGTCTCATCTGAGGGCTACACCTTC
TRBJ1-5	-	TRBV5-1	-	CASSTDRGQPQHF	TGCGCCAGCAGCACCGACAGAGGACAGCCCCAGCATTTT
TRBJ1-1	-	TRBV18	-	CASSHLTDPNTEAFF	TGTGCCAGCTCACACCTGACAGACCCGAACACTGAAGCTTTCTTT
TRBJ2-5	-	TRBV4-1	-	CASSRTQKVLKQTQYF	TGCGCCAGCAGCCGAACCCAAAAAGTGCTAAAACAGACCCAGTACTTC
TRBJ1-5	-	TRBV30	-	CAWSVSQDQPQHF	TGTGCCTGGAGTGTATCTCAGGATCAGCCCCAGCATTTT
TRBJ1-1	-	TRBV29-1	TRBD1	CSANRGQNTEAFF	TGCAGCGCAAACAGGGGGCAGAACACTGAAGCTTTCTTT
TRBJ1-1	-	TRBV27	TRBD1	CASSPGGAGTEAFF	TGTGCCAGCAGTCCAGGGGGCGCTGGTACTGAAGCTTTCTTT
TRBJ2-3	-	TRBV5-4	-	CASSLGQRTDTQYF	TGTGCCAGCAGCTTGGGGCAACGCACAGATACGCAGTATTTT
TRBJ1-2	few	TRBV10-3	-	CAISGQRLSGYTF	TGTGCCATCAGCGGACAGAGGTTGTCAGGCTACACCTTC
TRBJ2-2	once	TRBV29-1	TRBD2	CSGGRGSLTGELFF	TGCAGCGGAGGGCGGGGGTCCCTAACCGGGGAGCTGTTTTTT
TRBJ1-1	-	TRBV7-6	-	CASKRDLVSAEAFF	TGTGCCAGCAAGAGGGATCTTGTGAGTGCTGAAGCTTTCTTT
TRBJ2-7	-	TRBV5-1	TRBD2	CASSSKAGGYYEQYF	TGCGCCAGCAGCTCTAAAGCGGGAGGGTACTACGAGCAGTACTTC
TRBJ1-2	-	TRBV5-6	-	CASSLGTAGGKFGYGYTF	TGTGCCAGCAGCTTGGGAACGGCCGGGGGGAAGTTCGGCTATGGCTACACCTTC
TRBJ2-6	-	TRBV19	-	CASSIGVVRSSGANVLTF	TGTGCCAGTAGTATAGGGGTGGTCCGGAGCTCTGGGGCCAACGTCCTGACTTTC
TRBJ2-7	-	TRBV6-1	-	CASSDLWQGDEQYF	TGTGCCAGCAGTGATCTATGGCAGGGTGACGAGCAGTACTTC
TRBJ1-1	-	TRBV5-1	-	CASSLGTNTEAFF	TGCGCCAGCAGCTTGGGTACAAACACTGAAGCTTTCTTT
TRBJ1-4	-	TRBV11-2	TRBD1	CASSSDRYSGEKLFF	TGTGCCAGCAGCTCGGACAGGTACTCCGGTGAAAAACTGTTTTTT
TRBJ1-1	-	TRBV4-1	TRBD1	CASSQGPQQGIHTEAFF	TGCGCCAGCAGCCAAGGCCCCCAACAGGGGATTCACACTGAAGCTTTCTTT
TRBJ2-5	-	TRBV6-5	-	CASSRRHQETQYF	TGTGCCAGCAGTCGGCGGCACCAAGAGACCCAGTACTTC
TRBJ1-2	-	TRBV7-2	-	CASSLGGRAAGYTF	TGTGCCAGCAGCTTAGGTGGCAGGGCGGCGGGCTACACCTTC
TRBJ2-7	-	TRBV6-1	-	CASSEQGFREQYF	TGTGCCAGCAGTGAGCAGGGGTTTCGGGAGCAGTACTTC
TRBJ1-5	-	TRBV4-1	-	CASSQDTQSNQPQHF	TGCGCCAGCAGCCAAGATACACAGAGCAATCAGCCCCAGCATTTT